This passage covers 17 T cell receptor beta chains from one sample sequenced in a study of T cells in Graves' hyperthyroidism and ophthalmopathy. Amplified regions were TCR beta CDR3 sequences from RNA transcripts. HTBI primers were employed in a first-round RT-PCR of the TCR CDR3. Each CDR3 protein is one row after TCRdb ran MiXCR on the multiplex PCR reads. The table shows around 300,000 distinct CDR3 sequences, with approximately 23% occurring only once. Sequenced material: blood. The receptor source for this set is a man younger than 40 with Graves' ophthalmopathy.

The chain links TRBV7-9 to TRBJ2-7, with 11 bases matching TRBD2. Germline CDR1 and CDR2: SEHNR and FQNEAQ (reference sequence). J lost 6 bases, V lost 4 bases, and 8 bases had no gene match. The CDR3 is 15 amino acids. CDR3 loop: CASSSPPGLAAEQYF. CDR3 DNA sequence: TGTGCCAGCAGCTCACCACCGGGACTAGCGGCCGAGCAGTACTTC.

The chain carries TRBV2 and TRBJ1-2; no firm D call. V lost 6 bases and J lost 4, with 12 bases in between. The germline V gene encodes CDR1 SNHLY and CDR2 FYNNEI. The length of the CDR3 is 13 residues. The CDR3 loop reads CASRSDGPYGYTF. CDR3 DNA sequence: TGTGCCAGCAGATCGGACGGACCCTATGGCTACACCTTC.

DNA for the CDR3: TGTGCCAGCAGGCACAGAGGGGGAGATGAAAAACTGTTTTTT. It specifies CASRHRGGDEKLFF. This chain joins TRBV6-1 and TRBJ1-4; a weak D match, TRBD1 (6 bases). With 6 bases removed from V and 6 bases from J, the gap between germline ends came to 14 bases. Germline V lookup: CDR1 MNHNS, CDR2 SASEGT. The CDR3 has 14 amino acids.

The sample holds a few counts of this clonotype. One end of the junction fails to match germline, which may point to a read error. The gene calls are TRBV20-1 and TRBJ2-2, with D unresolved. There are 15 residues in the CDR3. Germline loops: CDR1 DFQATT, CDR2 SNEGSKA (reference sequence). The CDR3 region has the DNA TGCAATGCTAGAAGACCAATAGGCGAGTCCGGGGAGCTGTTTTTT. Its protein product is CNARRPIGESGELFF.

Many counts were recorded for this clonotype. The chain recombines TRBV7-6 with TRBJ2-7, with a weak D call TRBD2 (6 bases). Trimming cost V 3 bases and J 6 bases, with 15 bases left between them. Germline V gives CDR1 SGHVS, CDR2 FNYEAQ. The CDR3 has 14 amino acids. As DNA, the CDR3 is TGTGCCAGCAGCTTGAATGCGGGGCTGAGCGAGCAGTACTTC. Translation gives CASSLNAGLSEQYF.

The chain is built from TRBV11-2 and TRBJ2-2, with D perhaps being TRBD1 or TRBD2 (6 bases each). Trimming took off 1 base at V and 5 bases at J, with 23 bases between the two ends. Germline CDR1 is SGHAT and CDR2 is FQNNGV. There are 19 residues in the CDR3. The DNA for the CDR3 is TGTGCCAGCAGCTTAGCGTCGGGGGCTAGCCGCCGTAGGACCGGGGAGCTGTTTTTT. Translation: CASSLASGASRRRTGELFF.

This clonotype was counted ten times or more. This chain uses TRBV12-3 or TRBV12-4 with TRBJ2-5, with TRBD1 matching over 8 bases. Unmatched junction bases numbered 5, after V lost 5 bases and J lost 9 bases. This CDR3 is 12 amino acids long. The DNA of the CDR3 is TGTGCCAGCAGTAGACAGGGGTTGGCCCAGTACTTC. Amino acid sequence: CASSRQGLAQYF.

J is TRBJ1-1 and V is TRBV20-1; D is undetermined. The germline gives CDR1 DFQATT, CDR2 SNEGSKA (reference sequence). The CDR3 length is 16 residues. Trimming cost V 2 bases and J 5 bases, with 21 bases left between them. The CDR3 nucleotides are TGCAGTGCTAGATCCTCCTGGTGGGAGGGCAATACTGAAGCTTTCTTT. Protein sequence: CSARSSWWEGNTEAFF.

The V call is TRBV5-1, the J call TRBJ2-5; D tentatively fits TRBD1 or TRBD2 (6 bases each). Germline V gene lookup returns CDR1 SGHRS and CDR2 YFSETQ. Between the trimmed V and J ends, which lost 0 bases and 2 bases, there was a span of 17 bases. This CDR3 contains 17 residues. CDR3 bases: TGCGCCAGCAGCTTGGCCGGTCGGAGGGGGGAACAAGAGACCCAGTACTTC. The encoded protein is CASSLAGRRGEQETQYF.

The chain joins TRBV7-2 to TRBJ2-3; no clear D gene. CDR3 size: 12 residues. Germline CDR1 reads SGHTA; CDR2 reads FQGNSA. The V gene lost 4 bases and the J gene lost 1 base, with 3 bases spanning the gap. The CDR3 sequence is CASSSRTDTQYF. Written as DNA, the CDR3 is TGTGCCAGCAGCTCCCGCACAGATACGCAGTATTTT.

The CDR3 sequence is CATSDLNPTASGVSYNEQFF. Here the CDR3 DNA reads TGTGCCACCAGTGATTTGAACCCGACAGCCAGTGGTGTCTCCTACAATGAGCAGTTCTTC. The chain has TRBV24-1 and TRBJ2-1; possibly TRBD1 for D (5 bases). Trimming cost V 0 bases and J 0 bases, with 20 bases left between them. There are 20 residues in the CDR3. Germline loops: CDR1 KGHDR, CDR2 SFDVKD.

This clonotype came up a few times. This sequence joins TRBV20-1 and TRBJ2-1; 12 positions agree with TRBD2. This CDR3 is built from 20 residues. The germline V gene has CDR1 DFQATT and CDR2 SNEGSKA (reference sequence). V lost 1 base to trimming and J lost 0 bases; unmatched junction nucleotides: 13. In nucleotides, the CDR3 is TGCAGTGCTAGAGTCATTGAGGCTAGCGGGAGGGGTGGCTCCTACAATGAGCAGTTCTTC. This encodes CSARVIEASGRGGSYNEQFF.

The V gene is TRBV6-4, the J gene TRBJ2-2, with D perhaps matching TRBD2 (5 bases). Trimming removed 8 bases at V and 5 bases at J, with 12 bases between. The CDR3 loop spans 13 amino acids. Germline V lookup: CDR1 MRHNA, CDR2 SNTAGT. The CDR3 sequence is CASQDGETGELFF. CDR3 coding DNA: TGTGCCAGCCAGGATGGGGAGACCGGGGAGCTGTTTTTT.

This clonotype has more than one count but fewer than ten. This chain connects TRBV6-1 to TRBJ2-7, with 9 bases that match TRBD1. CDR3 length: 16 amino acids. In germline, CDR1 is MNHNS, CDR2 SASEGT. Losses at the gene ends were 4 bases for V and 4 bases for J; bases not matched to a gene: 11. This chain's CDR3 is CASSGSLQGALYEQYF. DNA of the CDR3: TGTGCCAGCAGTGGAAGTTTACAGGGGGCGCTTTACGAGCAGTACTTC.

This chain links TRBV2 with TRBJ2-1; D call uncertain. Trimming stripped 6 bases from V and 8 bases from J, with 11 bases between. The CDR3 loop spans 12 amino acids. Germline V lookup: CDR1 SNHLY, CDR2 FYNNEI. In nucleotides, the CDR3 is TGTGCCAGCAGCCGACTTGGCTATGAGCAGTTCTTC. Amino acids: CASSRLGYEQFF.

V usage is TRBV28 and J usage is TRBJ1-2; D remains ambiguous. Germline values: CDR1 MDHEN, CDR2 SYDVKM. The V end was cut by 1 base, the J end by 4 bases, with 7 bases between. The CDR3 totals 13 residues. CDR3 nucleotides: TGTGCCAGCAGTTTATCTGTCCTCTATGGCTACACCTTC. It codes for CASSLSVLYGYTF.

V usage is TRBV27 and J usage is TRBJ2-2, with D possibly being TRBD1 (5 bases). The germline V gene has CDR1 MNHEY and CDR2 SMNVEV (reference sequence). This CDR3 has 13 amino acids. Trimming cost V 5 bases and J 7 bases, with 11 bases left between them. CDR3 DNA: TGTGCCAGCAGTAACCAGGGAAACGGGGAGCTGTTTTTT. Its translation is CASSNQGNGELFF.